This passage covers 16 T cell receptor beta chains from one sample sequenced in a study of control samples from healthy donors and cancer patients. Generated by immunoSEQ multiplex PCR, the TCRdb table keeps only in-frame clones and is missing some. The data show over 150,000 clones, with approximately 92% seen just once and just over 2% held by the top ten. Sequencing input: blood. The receptors stem from a woman aged 40 to 50 in good health.

The CDR3, as DNA: TGTGCCAGCAGTTTACGGGACCAAAAAGCTTTCTTT. This sequence encodes CASSLRDQKAFF. V gene TRBV27 combines with J gene TRBJ1-1, with D possibly being TRBD1 (5 bases). V lost 2 bases, J lost 9 bases, and 10 bases lay in between. The CDR3 is made up of 12 amino acids. Germline CDR1 and CDR2: MNHEY and SMNVEV (reference sequence).

In its sample, this clone ranks as medium-sized. J is TRBJ2-7 and V is TRBV12-5; no firm D call. The CDR3 is 14 residues long. CDR1 is LGHNT, CDR2 FRNRAP, per germline. V was cut by 5 bases and J by 6 bases, with 17 bases left in between. The CDR3 DNA sequence: TGTGCTAGTGGTCCCGGTGTAGGGCCGGGCGAGCAGTACTTC. It is translated as CASGPGVGPGEQYF.

This clone occurred once. The chain is built from TRBV10-1 and TRBJ1-6; no clear D. The ends were cut back, 6 bases at V and 0 bases at J, with 12 bases in the middle. The germline V gene has CDR1 WNHNN and CDR2 SYGVQD (reference sequence). The CDR3 is made up of 16 amino acids. This chain's CDR3 is CASSEARSSYNSPLHF. The CDR3 DNA reads TGCGCCAGCAGCGAGGCTCGAAGCTCCTATAATTCACCCCTCCACTTT.

V is TRBV7-6 and J is TRBJ2-5; D possibly matches TRBD1 or TRBD2 (5 bases each). Germline V CDR1 and CDR2: SGHVS, FNYEAQ. This CDR3 region has 16 residues. Trimming cost V 4 bases and J 1 base, with 16 bases left between them. CDR3 nucleotide sequence: TGTGCCAGCAGCTCCGGGGACGTAGGGGTCCAAGAGACCCAGTACTTC. Its protein is CASSSGDVGVQETQYF.

The CDR3 reads CASSESGWDTEAFF. CDR3 in DNA: TGTGCCAGCAGTGAATCAGGCTGGGACACTGAAGCTTTCTTT. The chain links TRBV6-1 to TRBJ1-1; D is undetermined. There are 14 residues in the CDR3. V dropped 2 bases and J dropped 3 bases, with 10 bases sitting between them. Germline V gene sequence: CDR1 MNHNS, CDR2 SASEGT.

V is TRBV10-3 and J is TRBJ1-4; D ambiguous. The CDR3 extends over 14 amino acids. CDR1 and CDR2 (germline): ENHRY, SYGVKD. V dropped 8 bases and J dropped 0 bases, with 10 bases sitting between them. The CDR3 DNA is TGTGCCATCCGCCCCGGGCCAACTAATGAAAAACTGTTTTTT. Its protein is CAIRPGPTNEKLFF.

The chain recombines TRBV5-1 with TRBJ2-1; D uncertain. This CDR3 region has 13 residues. V gave up 1 base and J gave up 6 bases, with 8 bases separating them. Germline V CDR1 and CDR2: SGHRS, YFSETQ. CDR3 DNA: TGCGCCAGCAGCTTGAGCGCAGCCAATGAGCAGTTCTTC. Its protein is CASSLSAANEQFF. Looking up the rest from reference TRBV5-1 and TRBJ2-1 gives the full variable domain: KAGVTQTPRYLIKTRGQQVTLSCSPISGHRSVSWYQQTPGQGLQFLFEYFSETQRNKGNFPGRFSGRQFSNSRSEMNVSTLELGDSALYLCASSLSAANEQFFGPGTRLTVL.

The genes are TRBV7-9 and TRBJ1-1; 7 bases match TRBD1. The CDR3 is 15 amino acids. The trim removed 2 bases at V and 1 base at J, leaving 4 bases unmatched. Per germline, CDR1 SEHNR and CDR2 FQNEAQ (reference sequence). The DNA for the CDR3 is TGTGCCAGCAGCTTACAGGCAGGGGGGAACACTGAAGCTTTCTTT. Its protein product is CASSLQAGGNTEAFF.

A few counts support this clone. Other nucleotide sequences in the sample specify the same CDR3. The chain links TRBV2 to TRBJ2-7; the D is unclear. V lost 6 bases and J lost 3, with 3 bases in between. The CDR3 totals 10 residues. The V gene's germline CDR1 is SNHLY and CDR2 FYNNEI. The CDR3 loop reads CASRGYEQYF. CDR3 sequence (DNA): TGTGCCAGCAGGGGCTACGAGCAGTACTTC.

This clone was observed a single time. The chain couples TRBV11-2 to TRBJ1-1; D gene uncertain. Germline values: CDR1 SGHAT, CDR2 FQNNGV. The CDR3 extends over 14 amino acids. V lost 2 bases and J lost 4, with 11 bases in between. The CDR3 reads CASSLFEGSTEAFF. The DNA for the CDR3 is TGTGCCAGCAGCTTATTCGAGGGAAGCACTGAAGCTTTCTTT.

V and J are TRBV3-1 (or the pseudogene TRBV3-2) and TRBJ1-1, with 10 bases aligning to TRBD1. Per the germline V gene, CDR1 is LGHDT and CDR2 is YNNKEL (reference sequence). This CDR3 contains 16 residues. Trimming removed 6 bases from V and 0 bases from J; junction bases left unmatched: 7. The CDR3 bases are TGTGCCAGCAGGGAGGGGACAGGGGCGGTGAACACTGAAGCTTTCTTT. This codes for CASREGTGAVNTEAFF.

The chain employs TRBV27 and TRBJ1-2; possibly TRBD1 for D (5 bases). The germline V gene has CDR1 MNHEY and CDR2 SMNVEV (reference sequence). Trimming pared 10 bases from V and 3 bases from J, leaving 12 bases between. This CDR3 spans 12 amino acids. Here the CDR3 DNA reads TGTGCCACCATGACAGTAGACTATGGCTACACCTTC. Its translation: CATMTVDYGYTF.

The rearrangement links TRBV12-3 or TRBV12-4 to TRBJ1-5; D perhaps matches TRBD1 (5 bases). Trimming removed 5 bases from V and 9 bases from J, with 11 bases in between. The CDR3 loop spans 12 amino acids. The CDR3 spells CASSGGVWPQHF. DNA of the CDR3: TGTGCCAGCAGTGGGGGGGTTTGGCCCCAGCATTTT.

The CDR3 loop is CATSRDPAGSNTGELFF. The CDR3 DNA reads TGTGCCACCAGCAGAGATCCGGCAGGGAGTAACACCGGGGAGCTGTTTTTT. The rearrangement joins TRBV15 to TRBJ2-2; D possibly matches TRBD1 or TRBD2 (5 bases each). The CDR3 sequence is 17 residues long. CDR1 and CDR2 from the germline V gene are LNHNV and YYDKDF (reference sequence). V was pared by 0 bases and J by 2 bases, with 13 bases between.

The chain employs TRBV5-1 and TRBJ2-3; D unresolved. This CDR3 contains 13 residues. Germline values: CDR1 SGHRS, CDR2 YFSETQ. Trimming stripped 0 bases from V and 5 bases from J, with 7 bases between. The CDR3 nucleotides read TGCGCCAGCAGCTTGGAGACATTAGATACGCAGTATTTT. This gives the protein CASSLETLDTQYF.

This clone was picked up one time. This rearrangement joins TRBV12-3 or TRBV12-4 to TRBJ1-2; D is ambiguous. Trimming cost V 3 bases and J 1 base, with 6 bases left between them. This CDR3 has 13 residues. The CDR3 region is CASSFGSNYGYTF. The CDR3 coding sequence is TGTGCCAGCAGTTTTGGAAGTAACTATGGCTACACCTTC.